A single sample gave rise to the 16 T cell receptor beta chains below, sequenced in a study of cytomegalovirus exposure and HLA in healthy donors. The PCR had 60 Vbeta and 13 Jbeta primers. Assay used: immunoSEQ multiplex PCR; TCRdb lists only in-frame clones, some missing. The data show 100,000 to 150,000 clones, roughly 80% seen once. The sequenced material came from PBMCs. The receptors come from a male donor in good health and CMV-seronegative.

The V call is TRBV9, the J call TRBJ2-1; 10 bases line up with TRBD2. The germline V gene encodes CDR1 SGDLS and CDR2 YYNGEE. CDR3 length: 15 amino acids. V shed 3 bases and J 4 bases; nucleotides not matched to a gene: 4. This CDR3 is CASSATSGVYNEQFF. CDR3 nucleotides: TGTGCCAGCAGCGCTACTAGCGGGGTTTACAATGAGCAGTTCTTC. Full variable domain (remainder filled in from reference TRBV9 and TRBJ2-1): DSGVTQTPKHLITATGQRVTLRCSPRSGDLSVYWYQQSLDQGLQFLIQYYNGEERAKGNILERFSAQQFPDLHSELNLSSLELGDSALYFCASSATSGVYNEQFFGPGTRLTVL.

CDR3 in DNA: TGTGCCAGCAGCTTAGACGGACAGAAAAATCAGCCCCAGCATTTT. Its protein is CASSLDGQKNQPQHF. The V call is TRBV7-2, the J call TRBJ1-5; D possibly corresponds to TRBD1 (6 bases). The V gene lost 1 base and the J gene lost 4 bases, with 11 bases spanning the gap. Germline CDR1 is SGHTA and CDR2 is FQGNSA. The CDR3 consists of 15 residues. Using reference TRBV7-2 and TRBJ1-5 for the parts outside the CDR3, the full variable domain is GAGVSQSPSNKVTEKGKDVELRCDPISGHTALYWYRQSLGQGLEFLIYFQGNSAPDKSGLPSDRFSAERTGGSVSTLTIQRTQQEDSAVYLCASSLDGQKNQPQHFGDGTRLSIL.

V usage is TRBV28 and J usage is TRBJ1-1, with 7 nucleotides matching TRBD1. This CDR3 has 14 amino acids. Trimming removed 2 bases from V and 4 bases from J; junction bases left unmatched: 4. Germline CDR1 is MDHEN and CDR2 is SYDVKM. In nucleotides, the CDR3 is TGTGCCAGCAGTTTAACAGGGGTAGGCACTGAAGCTTTCTTT. Amino acid sequence: CASSLTGVGTEAFF.

This clone has more than one count but fewer than ten. The chain is built from TRBV5-1 and TRBJ1-1; D unresolved. Deletions cut 0 bases from V and 1 base from J, with 7 bases between. The CDR3 length is 14 residues. In germline, CDR1 is SGHRS, CDR2 YFSETQ. The CDR3 coding sequence is TGCGCCAGCAGCTTGGCAGGCCCGAACACTGAAGCTTTCTTT. Its protein is CASSLAGPNTEAFF.

The chain uses TRBV13 and TRBJ2-2, with 9 positions matching TRBD1. The CDR3 is 15 residues long. After removal of 5 bases from V and 6 bases from J, the junction contained 7 bases not matched to a gene. Germline CDR1 and CDR2: PRHDT and FYEKMQ (reference sequence). CDR3 DNA: TGTGCCAGCAGCACGCGACAGGGGGGGGCCGGGGAGCTGTTTTTT. Protein: CASSTRQGGAGELFF.

A few counts support this clone. V and J are TRBV19 and TRBJ2-1; 7 bases map to TRBD1. Looked up from germline, CDR1 is LNHDA and CDR2 is SQIVND (reference sequence). This CDR3 is built from 15 residues. J gave up 5 bases and V 5 bases, and 9 bases lay outside the gene matches. The CDR3 coding sequence is TGTGCCAGTAGTGTCGGCAGGGGGAGTAACAATGAGCAGTTCTTC. Protein product: CASSVGRGSNNEQFF.

The chain employs TRBV4-2 and TRBJ2-3; 9 bases agree with TRBD1. The CDR3 runs to 17 residues. The V and J ends lost 0 bases and 5 bases, in that order; junction bases with no gene match: 9. Germline CDR1 LGHNA, CDR2 YNFKEQ. CDR3 amino acids: CASSQEPRTGEGDTQYF. CDR3 DNA sequence: TGTGCCAGCAGCCAAGAACCGCGGACAGGGGAGGGAGATACGCAGTATTTT.

This chain connects TRBV7-2 to TRBJ2-5; 9 bases are a match to TRBD2. Trimming removed 1 base from V and 6 bases from J; junction bases left unmatched: 6. Per germline, CDR1 SGHTA and CDR2 FQGNSA. CDR3 length: 15 residues. CDR3 DNA sequence: TGTGCCAGCAGCTTAGGGTCCCTAGCGGGAAAGACCCAGTACTTC. Translation gives CASSLGSLAGKTQYF.

This rearrangement joins TRBV6-6 to TRBJ2-2; TRBD2 aligns across 7 bases. The CDR3 totals 14 residues. V shed 8 bases, J shed 8 bases, and the junction held 11 bases outside the gene matches. The germline V gene encodes CDR1 MNHNY and CDR2 SVGAGI (reference sequence). In nucleotides, the CDR3 is TGTGCCAGCCTTACGGAGAGCGGGGTTGGGGAGCTGTTTTTT. Translation: CASLTESGVGELFF.

This sequence joins TRBV6-5 and TRBJ2-1, with D possibly matching TRBD1 (6 bases). V lost 0 bases and J lost 1, with 7 bases in between. The V gene's germline CDR1 is MNHEY and CDR2 SVGAGI. This CDR3 has 15 residues. CDR3 sequence reads: CASSYSQGSYNEQFF. In DNA form, the CDR3 reads TGTGCCAGCAGTTACTCCCAGGGGTCCTACAATGAGCAGTTCTTC.

J is TRBJ1-2 and V is TRBV30; 8 positions match TRBD1. The CDR3 spans 17 residues. Looked up from germline, CDR1 is GTSNPN and CDR2 is SVGIG (reference sequence). The ends lost 0 bases at V and 3 bases at J; junction bases unmatched: 12. The CDR3 protein is CAWSVLTLGQGYYGYTF. The CDR3 nucleotides read TGTGCCTGGAGTGTATTAACACTCGGACAGGGATACTATGGCTACACCTTC.

J is TRBJ2-1 and V is TRBV7-2; D is possibly TRBD1 (7 bases). The V end was cut by 5 bases, the J end by 8 bases, with 10 bases between. Germline V gene sequence: CDR1 SGHTA, CDR2 FQGNSA. This CDR3 comprises 12 residues. The CDR3 protein is CASSTRGDEQFF. In nucleotides, the CDR3 is TGTGCCAGCAGCACCAGGGGGGATGAGCAGTTCTTC.

This chain connects TRBV5-1 to TRBJ2-7; 10 nucleotides match TRBD2. The CDR3 loop spans 17 amino acids. Unmatched junction bases numbered 13, after V lost 4 bases and J lost 3 bases. The germline V gene has CDR1 SGHRS and CDR2 YFSETQ. CDR3 residues: CASSVGRTSGAYYEQYF. The DNA of the CDR3 is TGCGCCAGCAGCGTTGGCCGCACTAGCGGGGCCTACTACGAGCAGTACTTC.

About this clone: One end of the junction fails to match germline, which may point to a read error. This rearrangement joins TRBV9 to TRBJ2-5, with a weak D call TRBD2 (5 bases). CDR1 and CDR2 (germline): SGDLS, YYNGEE. The CDR3 loop spans 15 amino acids. DNA of the CDR3: TGTGCCAGCAGCCCATCCCCGACTACCCAAGAGGCCCAGTACTTC. It codes for CASSPSPTTQEAQYF.

The chain combines TRBV7-2 with TRBJ2-7; D is perhaps TRBD1 (5 bases). The CDR3 runs to 16 residues. CDR1 is SGHTA and CDR2 is FQGNSA in the germline V gene. Trimming shortened V by 5 bases and J by 7 bases, and 24 bases separated the two germline ends. CDR3 sequence reads: CASSTPSRVATEEQYF. The DNA for the CDR3 is TGTGCCAGCAGCACGCCGTCCAGGGTGGCCACGGAGGAGCAGTACTTC. Filled out from reference TRBV7-2 and TRBJ2-7, the complete variable domain reads GAGVSQSPSNKVTEKGKDVELRCDPISGHTALYWYRQSLGQGLEFLIYFQGNSAPDKSGLPSDRFSAERTGGSVSTLTIQRTQQEDSAVYLCASSTPSRVATEEQYFGPGTRLTVT.

The chain is built from TRBV29-1 and TRBJ2-7; D is possibly TRBD1 (6 bases). Germline CDR1 reads SQVTM; CDR2 reads ANQGSEA. This CDR3 is 11 amino acids long. V was cut by 8 bases and J by 4 bases, with 12 bases left in between. CDR3 nucleotide sequence: TGCAGCATCAACAGGGATTACGAGCAGTACTTC. It specifies CSINRDYEQYF.